A selection of T cell receptor beta chains follows, all from one sample in a study of blood T cell repertoires in COVID-19. The protocol was immunoSEQ multiplex PCR, while the TCRdb copy is restricted to in-frame clones and leaves out a portion. This sample has about 210,000 clones; around 80% occur once, and the top ten carry about an eighth. The source material was peripheral blood. The source of these receptors is a woman in her forties with acute or convalescent COVID-19. Both conserved end residues are part of each CDR3. D genes are given only for firm matches. Clone size, where shown, is once, few, many, or a class for clones that have expanded.

clone_size j_call d_call v_call cdr3_nt cdr3_aa
. TRBJ2-3 . TRBV24-1 TGTGCCACCAGTGATTTTCCTCGCCAGAATACGCAGTATTTT CATSDFPRQNTQYF
. TRBJ2-5 . TRBV13 TGTGCCAGCAGCTTAGAAGCTCAAGAGACCCAGTACTTC CASSLEAQETQYF
. TRBJ2-3 TRBD2 TRBV30 TGTGCCGGCGCTAGCGAGCTAGCGGGGACAGATACGCAGTATTTT CAGASELAGTDTQYF
. TRBJ2-7 TRBD1 TRBV11-1 TGTGCCAGCAGCCAGTCCGGGACAGGGGGCTCCGAGCAGTACTTC CASSQSGTGGSEQYF
. TRBJ1-5 TRBD1 TRBV19 TGTGCCAGTAGTACCGGACAGGATGCGCAGCCCCAGCATTTT CASSTGQDAQPQHF
. TRBJ1-5 . TRBV7-9 TGTGCCAGCAGCGACATAATACAACGGCAGCCCCAGCATTTT CASSDIIQRQPQHF
once TRBJ2-7 . TRBV7-8 TGTGCCAGCAGCTTGAGCGACCTAGAGGGGCAGTACTTC CASSLSDLEGQYF
few TRBJ2-1 . TRBV24-1 TGTGCCACCAGTGGGCAAGCGAATTACAATGAGCAGTTCTTC CATSGQANYNEQFF
. TRBJ1-5 . TRBV7-9 TGTGCCAGCACCCCCGGGGGCAATCAGCCCCAGCATTTT CASTPGGNQPQHF
. TRBJ2-5 . TRBV5-1 TGCGCCAGCAGATCCCCTTCAGAGACCCAGTACTTC CASRSPSETQYF
. TRBJ1-5 . TRBV19 TGTGCCAGTAGGGTGACAAATAGCAATCAGCCCCAGCATTTT CASRVTNSNQPQHF
. TRBJ2-7 . TRBV12-3/TRBV12-4 TGTGCCAGCAGCCTGGGACTGCACTACGAGCAGTACTTC CASSLGLHYEQYF
. TRBJ1-2 . TRBV6-5 TGTGCCACCTCGACAGGCAGGGACACCTATGGCTACACCTTC CATSTGRDTYGYTF
. TRBJ2-3 . TRBV11-2 TGTGCCAGCAGCTTAGGGGCGCCAGGGGGGACAGATACGCAGTATTTT CASSLGAPGGTDTQYF
once TRBJ2-5 . TRBV5-1 TGCGCCAGCAGCTTGGAAGGGGGAGCGGGGGAGACCCAGTACTTC CASSLEGGAGETQYF
. TRBJ1-2 . TRBV6-5 TGTGCCAGCAGACTTCATTCAGGGGATGGCTACACCTTC CASRLHSGDGYTF
. TRBJ2-7 . TRBV5-1 TGCGCCAGCAGCTTGGTCGGCTACGAGCAGTACTTC CASSLVGYEQYF
. TRBJ1-3 . TRBV4-1 TGCGCCAGCAGCCAAGTAAATCTTCTGGCCTCTGGAAACACCATATATTTT CASSQVNLLASGNTIYF
. TRBJ2-2 TRBD2 TRBV2 TGTGCCAGCAGTGCGACTAGCGGGGGAAAGAACACCGGGGAGCTGTTTTTT CASSATSGGKNTGELFF
. TRBJ2-1 . TRBV18 TGTGCCAGCTCTTTGGGACTGCAGAATGAGCAGTTCTTC CASSLGLQNEQFF
. TRBJ2-3 . TRBV5-1 TGCGCCAGCAGCTCCGGCGGCGCGGGAGATACGCAGTATTTT CASSSGGAGDTQYF
. TRBJ2-7 . TRBV7-8 TGTGCCAGCAGCTTAGAATCAGGTGACGAGCAGTACTTC CASSLESGDEQYF
. TRBJ2-7 TRBD2 TRBV6-6 TGTGCCAGCAGTGTAGCGGGGCCCTACGAGCAGTACTTC CASSVAGPYEQYF
. TRBJ2-2 . TRBV5-6 TGTGCCAGCAGCTTGTTGGAGTCCCCGAACACCGGGGAGCTGTTTTTT CASSLLESPNTGELFF
. TRBJ2-1 TRBD2 TRBV4-3 TGCGCCAGCAGCCCACTAGCGGGAGCATGGGGTGAGCAGTTCTTC CASSPLAGAWGEQFF
. TRBJ2-3 TRBD2 TRBV2 TGTGCCAGCAGTGAAGCGCGAGGCGGGGGGGCCGCAGATACGCAGTATTTT CASSEARGGGAADTQYF
. TRBJ2-7 TRBD1 TRBV2 TGTGCCAGCAGTGTCGGCAGGGGGATCCTCTACGAGCAGTACTTC CASSVGRGILYEQYF
. TRBJ2-7 . TRBV6-2/TRBV6-3 TGTGCCGGCAGTAGAACGACAGGGCCCGCCGGGGGCGGGACCACCTACGAGCAGTACTTC CAGSRTTGPAGGGTTYEQYF
. TRBJ2-3 TRBD2 TRBV11-2 TGTGCCAGCAGCTTTCGACTAGCGCCAGATACGCAGTATTTT CASSFRLAPDTQYF
. TRBJ2-7 . TRBV29-1 TGCAGCGTTGAAGATCCAGTTTCCTACGAGCAGTACTTC CSVEDPVSYEQYF
few TRBJ1-5 TRBD1 TRBV9 TGTGCCAGCAGCGTAGGGGACAGGGGCCCAATGGTCCATCAGCCCCAGCATTTT CASSVGDRGPMVHQPQHF
. TRBJ2-3 TRBD2 TRBV10-3 TGTGCCATCAGTGAGCCTGGACTAGCGACAGATACGCAGTATTTT CAISEPGLATDTQYF
. TRBJ2-7 . TRBV24-1 TGTGCCACCAGTGACTCCGACAGCTCCGAGCAGTACTTC CATSDSDSSEQYF
. TRBJ1-1 . TRBV10-3 TGTGCCATCTCAGGGACATCAAACACTGAAGCTTTCTTT CAISGTSNTEAFF
. TRBJ1-2 . TRBV6-6 TGTGCCAGCGGGGAGACATCCTATGGCTACACCTTC CASGETSYGYTF